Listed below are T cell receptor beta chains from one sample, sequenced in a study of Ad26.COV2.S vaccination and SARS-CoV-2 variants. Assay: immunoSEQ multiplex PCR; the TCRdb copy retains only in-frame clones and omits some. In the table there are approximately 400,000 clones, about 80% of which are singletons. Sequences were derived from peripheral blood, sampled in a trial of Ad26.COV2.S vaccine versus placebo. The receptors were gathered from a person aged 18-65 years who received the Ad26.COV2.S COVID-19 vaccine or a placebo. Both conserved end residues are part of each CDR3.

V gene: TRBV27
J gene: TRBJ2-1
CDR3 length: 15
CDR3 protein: CASSRSLASYNEQFF

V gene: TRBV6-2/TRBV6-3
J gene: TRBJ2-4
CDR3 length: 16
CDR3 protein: CASSSGTLLAKNIQYF

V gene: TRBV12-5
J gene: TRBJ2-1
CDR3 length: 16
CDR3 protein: CASAPSDRDSYNEQFF

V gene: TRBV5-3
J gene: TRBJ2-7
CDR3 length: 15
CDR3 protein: CARCPPSFSNYEQYF

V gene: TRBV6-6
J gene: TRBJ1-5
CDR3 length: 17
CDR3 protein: CASSPGTGGFRNQPQHF

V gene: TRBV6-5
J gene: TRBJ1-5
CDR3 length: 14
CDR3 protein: CASSYSPASQPQHF

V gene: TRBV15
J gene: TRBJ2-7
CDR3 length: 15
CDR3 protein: CATSRDGGARYEQYF

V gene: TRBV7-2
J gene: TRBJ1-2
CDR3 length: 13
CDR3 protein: CASSLKQGHGYTF

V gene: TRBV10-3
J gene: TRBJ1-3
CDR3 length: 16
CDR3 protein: CATDGGAIFSGNTIYF

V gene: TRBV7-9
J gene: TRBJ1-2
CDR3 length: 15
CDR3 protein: CASSLVNRAGYGYTF

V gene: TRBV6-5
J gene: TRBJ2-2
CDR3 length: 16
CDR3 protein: CASSYDRGTNTGELFF

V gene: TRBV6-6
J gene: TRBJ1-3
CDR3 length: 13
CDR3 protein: CASTTVYSNTIYF

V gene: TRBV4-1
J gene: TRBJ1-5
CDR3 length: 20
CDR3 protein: CASSHPWVQAGGYSNQPQHF

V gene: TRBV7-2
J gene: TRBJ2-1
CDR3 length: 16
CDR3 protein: CASSLGSGGAYNEQFF

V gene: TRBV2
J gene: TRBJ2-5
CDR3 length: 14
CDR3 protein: CASSEIASQETQYF

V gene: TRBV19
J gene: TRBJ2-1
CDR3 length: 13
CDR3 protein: CASSPVGGFPQFF

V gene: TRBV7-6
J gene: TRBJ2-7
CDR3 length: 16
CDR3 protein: CASSLAPDRPNYEQYF

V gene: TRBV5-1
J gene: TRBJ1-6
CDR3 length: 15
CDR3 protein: CASSLTNSRDSPLHF

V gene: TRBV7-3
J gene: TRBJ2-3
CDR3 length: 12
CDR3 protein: CASSLNRDTQYF

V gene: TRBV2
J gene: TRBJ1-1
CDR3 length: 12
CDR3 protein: CASSPSGAEAFF

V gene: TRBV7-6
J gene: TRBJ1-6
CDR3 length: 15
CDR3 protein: CASSLEDAGNSPLHF

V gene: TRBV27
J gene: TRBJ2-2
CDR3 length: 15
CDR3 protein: CASSLGLTYTGELFF

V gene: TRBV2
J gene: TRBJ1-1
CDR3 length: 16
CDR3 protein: CASSEWQIIPNTEAFF

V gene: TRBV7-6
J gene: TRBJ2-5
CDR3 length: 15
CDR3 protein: CASSLDSYRQETQYF

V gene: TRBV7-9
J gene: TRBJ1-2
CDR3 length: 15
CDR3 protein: CASIGTITGASGYTF

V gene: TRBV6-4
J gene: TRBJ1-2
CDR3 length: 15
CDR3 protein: CASSEVGRGRGGYTF

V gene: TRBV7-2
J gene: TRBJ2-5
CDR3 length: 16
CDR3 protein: CASSPHPGLARETQYF

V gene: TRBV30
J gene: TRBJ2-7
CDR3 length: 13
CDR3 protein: CAWSLQLLYEQYF

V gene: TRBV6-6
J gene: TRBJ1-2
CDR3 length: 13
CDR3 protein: CASSPTEFYGYTF

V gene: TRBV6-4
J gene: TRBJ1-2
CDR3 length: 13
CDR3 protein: CASSATGEYGYTF

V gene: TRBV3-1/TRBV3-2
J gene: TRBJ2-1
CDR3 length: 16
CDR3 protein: CASSTRETGKYNEQFF

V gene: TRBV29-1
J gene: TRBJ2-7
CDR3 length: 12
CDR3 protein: CSVLDGAYEQYF

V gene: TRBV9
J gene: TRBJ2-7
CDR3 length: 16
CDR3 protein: CASSPSPGLTAHEQYF

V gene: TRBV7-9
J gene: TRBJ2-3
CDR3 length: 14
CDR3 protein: CATFHRASTDTQYF

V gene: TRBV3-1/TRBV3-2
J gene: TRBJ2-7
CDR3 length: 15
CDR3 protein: CASSPPGLADYEQYF

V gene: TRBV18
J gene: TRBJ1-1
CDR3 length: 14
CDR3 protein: CASSKEFMNTEAFF

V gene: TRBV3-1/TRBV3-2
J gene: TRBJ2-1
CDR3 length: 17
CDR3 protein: CASSQEEGPLSYNEQFF

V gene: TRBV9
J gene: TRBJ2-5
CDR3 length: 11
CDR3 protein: CASSPGETQYF

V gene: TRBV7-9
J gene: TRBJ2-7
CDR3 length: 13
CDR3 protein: CASSFGVSYEQYF

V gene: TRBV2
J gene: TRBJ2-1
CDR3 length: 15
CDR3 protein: CASSETGLFNNEQFF

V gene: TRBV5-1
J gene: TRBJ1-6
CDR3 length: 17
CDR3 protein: CASSLVRVGSYNSPLHF

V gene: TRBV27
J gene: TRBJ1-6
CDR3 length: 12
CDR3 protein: CASSFRDSPLHF

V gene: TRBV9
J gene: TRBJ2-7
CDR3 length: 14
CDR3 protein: CASSVEVGSYEQYF

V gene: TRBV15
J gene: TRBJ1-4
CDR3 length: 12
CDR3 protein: CATSGRGEKLFF

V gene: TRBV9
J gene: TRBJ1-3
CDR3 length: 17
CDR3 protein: CASSAEGESDSGNTIYF

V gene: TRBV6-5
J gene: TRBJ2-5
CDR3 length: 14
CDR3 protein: CASKRFGGQETQYF

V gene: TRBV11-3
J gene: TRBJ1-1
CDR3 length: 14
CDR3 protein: CASSLSGVNTEAFF

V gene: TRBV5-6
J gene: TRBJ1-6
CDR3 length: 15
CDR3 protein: CASSLGGNRGSPLHF

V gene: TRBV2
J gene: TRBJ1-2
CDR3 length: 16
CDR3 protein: CASSIRQAGEGDGYTF

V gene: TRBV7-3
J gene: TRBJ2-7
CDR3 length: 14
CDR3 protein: CASSLKGERNEQYF

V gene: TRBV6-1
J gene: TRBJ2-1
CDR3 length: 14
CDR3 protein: CASSERGPYEGEFF